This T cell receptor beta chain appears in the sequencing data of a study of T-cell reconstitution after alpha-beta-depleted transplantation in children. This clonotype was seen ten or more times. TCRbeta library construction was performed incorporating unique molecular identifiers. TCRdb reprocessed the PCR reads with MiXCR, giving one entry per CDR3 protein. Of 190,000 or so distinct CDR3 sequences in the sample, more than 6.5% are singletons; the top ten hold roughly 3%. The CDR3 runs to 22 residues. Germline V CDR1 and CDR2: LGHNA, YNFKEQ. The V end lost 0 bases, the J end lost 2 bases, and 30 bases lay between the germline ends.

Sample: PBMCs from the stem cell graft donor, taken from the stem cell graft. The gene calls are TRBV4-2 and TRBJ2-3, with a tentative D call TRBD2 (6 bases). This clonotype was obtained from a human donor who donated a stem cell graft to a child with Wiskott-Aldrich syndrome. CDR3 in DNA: TGTGCCAGCAGCCAAGAGGGTGGGACTGCGGGTGAGCGGATTCTCACCACAGATACGCAGTATTTT. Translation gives CASSQEGGTAGERILTTDTQYF.